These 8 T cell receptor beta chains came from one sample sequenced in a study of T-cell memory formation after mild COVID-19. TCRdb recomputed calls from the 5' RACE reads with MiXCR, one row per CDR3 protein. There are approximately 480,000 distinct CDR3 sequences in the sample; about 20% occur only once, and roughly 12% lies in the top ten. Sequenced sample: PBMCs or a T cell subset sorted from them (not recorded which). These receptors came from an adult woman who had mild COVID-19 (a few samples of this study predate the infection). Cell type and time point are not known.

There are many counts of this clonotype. The CDR3 sequence: CASSEGQGAPYNSPLHF. Written as DNA, the CDR3 is TGTGCCAGCAGCGAAGGACAGGGGGCGCCTTATAATTCACCCCTCCACTTT. V and J are TRBV9 and TRBJ1-6, with 11 bases identical to TRBD1. J was trimmed by 4 bases and V by 3 bases; bases with no gene match: 6. The length of the CDR3 is 17 residues. The germline V gene encodes CDR1 SGDLS and CDR2 YYNGEE.

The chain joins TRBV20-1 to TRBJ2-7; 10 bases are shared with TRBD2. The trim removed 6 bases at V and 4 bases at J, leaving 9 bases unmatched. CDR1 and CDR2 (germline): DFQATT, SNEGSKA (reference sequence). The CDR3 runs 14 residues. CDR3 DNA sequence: TGCAGTGCCCGGAGGACTAGCGGACAGTACGAGCAGTACTTC. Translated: CSARRTSGQYEQYF.

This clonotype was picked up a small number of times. The CDR3 coding sequence is TGTGCCAGCAGCACGGGACAATTTGAGACCCAGTACTTC. This encodes CASSTGQFETQYF. The V and J genes are TRBV7-8 and TRBJ2-5; D is possibly TRBD1 (6 bases). This CDR3 contains 13 residues. Trimming pared 5 bases from V and 5 bases from J, leaving 12 bases between. The V gene's germline CDR1 is SGHVS and CDR2 FQNEAQ.

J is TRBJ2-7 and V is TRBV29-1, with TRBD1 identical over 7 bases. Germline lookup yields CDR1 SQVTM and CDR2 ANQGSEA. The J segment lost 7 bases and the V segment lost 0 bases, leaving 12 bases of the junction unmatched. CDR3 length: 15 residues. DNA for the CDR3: TGCAGCGTTGAAGAAGTCACAGGGGCTTTCGGAGAGCAGTACTTC. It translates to CSVEEVTGAFGEQYF.

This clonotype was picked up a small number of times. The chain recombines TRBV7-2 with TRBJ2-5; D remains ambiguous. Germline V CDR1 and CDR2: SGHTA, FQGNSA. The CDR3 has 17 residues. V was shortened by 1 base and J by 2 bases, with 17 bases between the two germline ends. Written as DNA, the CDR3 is TGTGCCAGCAGCTTAGGGCTTATCGCAGATAGGCAAGAGACCCAGTACTTC. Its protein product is CASSLGLIADRQETQYF.

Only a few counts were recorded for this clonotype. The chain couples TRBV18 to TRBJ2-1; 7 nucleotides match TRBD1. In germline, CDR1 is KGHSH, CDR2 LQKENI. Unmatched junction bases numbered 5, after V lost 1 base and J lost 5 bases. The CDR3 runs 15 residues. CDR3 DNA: TGTGCCAGCTCACCACAGGGGGCCGGGCACAATGAGCAGTTCTTC. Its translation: CASSPQGAGHNEQFF.

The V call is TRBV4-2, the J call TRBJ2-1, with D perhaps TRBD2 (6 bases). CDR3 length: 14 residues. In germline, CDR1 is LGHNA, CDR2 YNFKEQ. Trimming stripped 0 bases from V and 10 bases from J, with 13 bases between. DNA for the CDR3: TGTGCCAGCAGCCAAGAGCGACTAGATCAGGAGCAGTTCTTC. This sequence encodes CASSQERLDQEQFF.

CDR3 bases: TGTGCCAGCAGTGAACCCCGGACAACAGATCAGCCCCAGCATTTT. Translating gives CASSEPRTTDQPQHF. The V call is TRBV6-1, the J call TRBJ1-5, with a possible D match to TRBD1 (5 bases). V dropped 2 bases and J dropped 5 bases, with 13 bases sitting between them. This CDR3 contains 15 residues. Germline CDR1 MNHNS, CDR2 SASEGT.